These 29 T cell receptor beta chains were all obtained from the same sample, sequenced in a study of siplizumab effects on memory and regulatory T cells. Sequencing was performed with immunoSEQ multiplex PCR; in TCRdb, only in-frame clones are kept and a portion is missing. The sample records 90,000 to 120,000 clones, 93% being singletons. The sequenced sample was Tregs sorted from blood. These TCRs come from a human donor in good health.

This chain joins TRBV27 and TRBJ2-6, with 7 bases aligning to TRBD1. Looked up from germline, CDR1 is MNHEY and CDR2 is SMNVEV (reference sequence). V gave up 0 bases and J gave up 3 bases; unmatched junction bases: 14. The CDR3 spans 20 residues. The CDR3 nucleotides are TGTGCCAGCAGTTTATCGAGCTTCCCAGGGGGTGTTAGTGGGGCCAACGTCCTGACTTTC. The encoded protein is CASSLSSFPGGVSGANVLTF.

This clone was seen a few times. The genes are TRBV6-1 and TRBJ1-5; weak D call: TRBD1 (6 bases). V lost 4 bases and J 3 bases, leaving 13 bases between the germline ends. Germline lookup yields CDR1 MNHNS and CDR2 SASEGT. The CDR3 is 15 amino acids. CDR3 bases: TGTGCCAGCAGTGCAGGACAGACCTCCAATCAGCCCCAGCATTTT. Protein: CASSAGQTSNQPQHF.

V is TRBV6-6 and J is TRBJ1-2; D ambiguous. The CDR3 length is 11 residues. V was trimmed by 2 bases and J by 8 bases, leaving 6 bases between them. Per the germline V gene, CDR1 is MNHNY and CDR2 is SVGAGI (reference sequence). CDR3 in amino acids: CASSYVLGYTF. The CDR3 DNA reads as TGTGCCAGCAGTTACGTCCTCGGCTACACCTTC.

The V gene is TRBV21-1, the J gene TRBJ2-3; TRBD2 is the table's D call, not checked against the DNA. TRBV21-1 is a pseudogene locus. CDR3 size: 18 residues. The DNA for the CDR3 is TGTGCCAGCAGCAAAGAAAGGGTAGCGGGCCGGAGCACAGATACGCAGTATTTT. Amino acid sequence: CASSKERVAGRSTDTQYF.

V gene TRBV4-3 combines with J gene TRBJ2-3; 8 bases are shared with TRBD2. This CDR3 spans 17 amino acids. Germline assignment: CDR1 LGHNA and CDR2 YSLEER. Trimming at V came to 4 bases and at J to 0 bases, leaving 9 bases not matched to a gene. The CDR3 nucleotides are TGCGCCAGCAGCCCGACTGTAGCGGGATATAGCACAGATACGCAGTATTTT. This sequence encodes CASSPTVAGYSTDTQYF.

J is TRBJ1-2 and V is TRBV7-9; D is unresolved. Per germline, CDR1 SEHNR and CDR2 FQNEAQ (reference sequence). V lost 1 base, J lost 5 bases, and 8 bases lay in between. CDR3 length equals 13 residues. CDR3 DNA: TGTGCCAGCAGCTTAGGACGGATATATGGCTACACCTTC. It encodes CASSLGRIYGYTF.

The chain employs TRBV5-6 and TRBJ1-3; D may be TRBD1 (5 bases). The V end lost 1 base, the J end lost 4 bases, and 12 bases lay between the germline ends. The CDR3 consists of 15 residues. The germline V gene encodes CDR1 SGHDT and CDR2 YYEEEE. The CDR3 coding sequence is TGTGCCAGCAGCTTGACCGGGACCGCGGGAAACACCATATATTTT. Amino acids: CASSLTGTAGNTIYF.

For the CDR3, the DNA is TGTGCCAGCAGCCAAGGACTAGCGGGGTCTTGGGAGCAGTTCTTC. Its protein product is CASSQGLAGSWEQFF. This chain connects TRBV11-3 to TRBJ2-1; 12 bases map to TRBD2. Trimming removed 5 bases from V and 10 bases from J; junction bases left unmatched: 9. Per germline, CDR1 SGHNT and CDR2 YENEEA. There are 15 residues in the CDR3.

V and J are TRBV11-3 and TRBJ1-4; 9 bases line up with TRBD1. The V gene end was trimmed by 6 bases and the J gene end by 8 bases; junction bases not matched to a gene: 7. Looked up from germline, CDR1 is SGHNT and CDR2 is YENEEA. This CDR3 spans 14 amino acids. CDR3 in amino acids: CASSPGTGNEKLFF. CDR3 DNA: TGTGCCAGCAGTCCTGGGACAGGGAACGAAAAACTGTTTTTT. Looking up the rest from reference TRBV11-3 and TRBJ1-4 gives the full variable domain: EAGVVQSPRYKIIEKKQPVAFWCNPISGHNTLYWYLQNLGQGPELLIRYENEEAVDDSQLPKDRFSAERLKGVDSTLKIQPAELGDSAVYLCASSPGTGNEKLFFGSGTQLSVL.

The V gene is TRBV4-2, the J gene TRBJ2-7, with D unresolved. The CDR3 has 15 residues. V was clipped by 1 base and J by 2 bases, with 12 bases between them. The germline V gene encodes CDR1 LGHNA and CDR2 YNFKEQ. CDR3 coding DNA: TGTGCCAGCAGCCAAGTGGCAGGTACTGCCTACGAGCAGTACTTC. Translated, it gives CASSQVAGTAYEQYF.

V gene TRBV4-1 combines with J gene TRBJ2-7, with D possibly matching TRBD2 (6 bases). This CDR3 is 16 amino acids long. V was shortened by 2 bases and J by 1 base, with 15 bases between the two germline ends. Germline CDR1 is MGHRA and CDR2 is YSYEKL. The CDR3 spells CASSQSFGSRSYEQYF. The CDR3 nucleotides read TGCGCCAGCAGCCAATCATTCGGGAGTAGATCCTACGAGCAGTACTTC.

The chain uses TRBV13 and TRBJ2-7; 8 positions agree with TRBD1. In germline, CDR1 is PRHDT, CDR2 FYEKMQ (reference sequence). CDR3 length: 15 amino acids. V lost 5 bases and J lost 3; bases outside the gene matches: 9. Here the CDR3 reads CASSRDRGFRYEQYF. The CDR3 nucleotides read TGTGCCAGCAGCCGAGACAGGGGCTTTCGCTACGAGCAGTACTTC. Full variable domain (missing parts from reference TRBV13 and TRBJ2-7): AAGVIQSPRHLIKEKRETATLKCYPIPRHDTVYWYQQGPGQDPQFLISFYEKMQSDKGSIPDRFSAQQFSDYHSELNMSSLELGDSALYFCASSRDRGFRYEQYFGPGTRLTVT.

V and J are TRBV4-3 and TRBJ1-5; weak D call: TRBD1 (5 bases). Trimming took 4 bases from V and 2 from J, leaving 9 bases between them. Germline-derived CDR1 and CDR2 are LGHNA and YSLEER. The CDR3 runs to 14 residues. CDR3 region: CASSLGGGNQPQHF. The DNA for the CDR3 is TGCGCCAGCAGCCTTGGGGGAGGCAATCAGCCCCAGCATTTT.

The V and J genes are TRBV5-4 and TRBJ1-1, with D perhaps TRBD1 (5 bases). V was trimmed by 4 bases and J by 1 base, leaving 17 bases between them. From germline, CDR1 is SGHNT and CDR2 YYREEE (reference sequence). CDR3 size: 16 residues. This CDR3 is CASSISGSRSNTEAFF. The CDR3 DNA is TGTGCCAGCAGCATATCAGGGTCAAGGTCGAACACTGAAGCTTTCTTT.

Concerning this clone itself: Mismatch with germline at one junction end may stem from a read error. The V and J genes are TRBV2 and TRBJ2-7; unclear D gene. The length of the CDR3 is 12 residues. Germline-derived CDR1 and CDR2 are SNHLY and FYNNEI. The DNA for the CDR3 is TGTGCCAGCAGCGAAGGAAATTTGGAGCAGTACTTC. Amino acids: CASSEGNLEQYF.

This clone was recorded once. V usage is TRBV2 and J usage is TRBJ1-1; D is uncertain. CDR1 and CDR2 (germline): SNHLY, FYNNEI. This CDR3 comprises 12 residues. The V end was cut by 6 bases, the J end by 7 bases, with 12 bases between. CDR3 nucleotides: TGTGCCAGCAGCCCTCCTATTTTTGAAGCTTTCTTT. As protein: CASSPPIFEAFF.

The V gene is TRBV2, the J gene TRBJ2-7; D is undetermined. The CDR3 runs to 14 residues. V lost 4 bases and J 2 bases, leaving 12 bases between the germline ends. Germline CDR1 is SNHLY and CDR2 is FYNNEI. The CDR3 spells CASSAVRRAYEQYF. The CDR3 DNA follows: TGTGCCAGCAGTGCAGTAAGACGGGCCTACGAGCAGTACTTC.

This sequence joins TRBV5-6 and TRBJ1-1; D perhaps matches TRBD1 (6 bases). CDR3 length equals 13 residues. Germline V gene sequence: CDR1 SGHDT, CDR2 YYEEEE. V dropped 3 bases and J dropped 7 bases, with 13 bases sitting between them. CDR3 region: CASSWGAQVEAFF. CDR3 nucleotide sequence: TGTGCCAGCAGCTGGGGGGCGCAGGTTGAAGCTTTCTTT.

The chain links TRBV6-1 to TRBJ1-3; D remains ambiguous. The CDR3 sequence is 14 residues long. V was pared by 6 bases and J by 4 bases, with 13 bases between. Germline V gene sequence: CDR1 MNHNS, CDR2 SASEGT. The CDR3 nucleotides are TGTGCCAGCAGCTCCGGGCCGAGGGGAAACACCATATATTTT. Its translation is CASSSGPRGNTIYF.

This chain uses TRBV7-9 with TRBJ2-7; D gene unclear. Trimming stripped 1 base from V and 3 bases from J, with 7 bases between. Germline V gene lookup returns CDR1 SEHNR and CDR2 FQNEAQ (reference sequence). This CDR3 has 13 amino acids. The CDR3 nucleotides are TGTGCCAGCAGCTTAGGACTTCTCTACGAGCAGTACTTC. Translating it yields CASSLGLLYEQYF.

This rearrangement joins TRBV11-3 to TRBJ2-1; no definite D call. Germline-derived CDR1 and CDR2 are SGHNT and YENEEA. V lost 1 base to trimming and J lost 6 bases, with 4 bases between them. The CDR3 sequence is 12 residues long. The CDR3 DNA reads as TGTGCCAGCAGCTTAGTTGCCAATGAGCAGTTCTTC. Its translation is CASSLVANEQFF.

This clone was seen a single time. The J gene is TRBJ2-1, the V gene TRBV15; TRBD2 aligns across 12 bases. The CDR3 sequence is 15 residues long. The germline V gene encodes CDR1 LNHNV and CDR2 YYDKDF (reference sequence). J lost 5 bases, V lost 1 base, and 0 bases had no gene match. The DNA of the CDR3 is TGTGCCACCAGCAGAGGACTAGCGGGGGACAATGAGCAGTTCTTC. The encoded protein is CATSRGLAGDNEQFF.

The genes are TRBV6-1 and TRBJ2-5, with TRBD2 identical over 8 bases. CDR1 is MNHNS, CDR2 SASEGT, per germline. V gave up 2 bases and J gave up 5 bases; unmatched junction bases: 7. The CDR3 extends over 15 amino acids. CDR3 sequence reads: CASSERIAGMETQYF. Here the CDR3 DNA reads TGTGCCAGCAGTGAACGGATAGCGGGAATGGAGACCCAGTACTTC.

V is TRBV2 and J is TRBJ2-2; D uncertain. V lost 5 bases, J lost 4 bases, and 5 bases lay in between. The CDR3 is made up of 12 amino acids. The germline gives CDR1 SNHLY, CDR2 FYNNEI. CDR3 protein: CASSSFTGELFF. The CDR3 DNA is TGTGCCAGCAGTTCATTCACCGGGGAGCTGTTTTTT.

CDR3 in DNA: TGTGCCAGTAGTATAGTCACAGGGGTTCTCTACAATGAGCAGTTCTTC. Its translation is CASSIVTGVLYNEQFF. This chain connects TRBV19 to TRBJ2-1; 7 bases line up with TRBD1. The germline V gene has CDR1 LNHDA and CDR2 SQIVND (reference sequence). The J segment lost 3 bases and the V segment lost 1 base, leaving 6 bases of the junction unmatched. The CDR3 totals 16 residues.

The chain uses TRBV10-3 and TRBJ1-4; TRBD1 aligns across 7 bases. V shed 2 bases and J 5 bases; nucleotides not matched to a gene: 8. CDR1 and CDR2 (germline): ENHRY, SYGVKD. There are 16 residues in the CDR3. CDR3 sequence: CAISEARQGRNEKLFF. The DNA for the CDR3 is TGTGCCATCAGTGAGGCTAGACAGGGAAGGAATGAAAAACTGTTTTTT.

The J gene is TRBJ2-7, the V gene TRBV28; TRBD1 agrees at 12 bases. V shed 4 bases, J shed 5 bases, and the junction held 6 bases outside the gene matches. Germline assignment: CDR1 MDHEN and CDR2 SYDVKM. The CDR3 runs to 15 residues. The CDR3 bases are TGTGCCAGCAGTTCCCCCGGGACAGGGGGCGACGAGCAGTACTTC. Its protein product is CASSSPGTGGDEQYF.

The chain links TRBV5-1 to TRBJ1-2, with 9 bases fitting TRBD1. The germline V gene encodes CDR1 SGHRS and CDR2 YFSETQ. V trimming: 3 bases; J trimming: 6 bases; junction bases outside the gene matches: 6. This CDR3 has 14 residues. The CDR3 spells CASSSGQGGDGYTF. CDR3 DNA sequence: TGCGCCAGCAGCTCGGGACAGGGAGGAGATGGCTACACCTTC.

This clone was recorded once. V is TRBV30 and J is TRBJ1-6; possible D gene TRBD1, 6 bases. The CDR3 length is 13 residues. The V and J ends lost 4 bases and 9 bases respectively, with 13 bases between them. The germline V gene has CDR1 GTSNPN and CDR2 SVGIG (reference sequence). This CDR3 reads CAWTRDKFSPLHF. CDR3 nucleotides: TGTGCCTGGACTAGGGACAAGTTTTCACCCCTCCACTTT.